The rows below give T cell receptor beta chains drawn from one sample of a study of CD8 T cells in ankylosing spondylitis. TCRdb re-called the 5' RACE reads through MiXCR, storing one row per CDR3 protein. This sample has about 140,000 distinct CDR3 sequences, with about 8% found just once. Sequencing was carried out using synovial fluid, either unsorted or a sorted T cell fraction (not recorded which). The receptors were gathered from a male donor with ankylosing spondylitis. Each CDR3 is given with its conserved first and last residue. Fields, in order: CDR3 protein, CDR3 DNA, CDR3 length, D gene, clone size, J gene, V gene. The D gene is left open where the match is weak. Clone size is shown for a subset of rows, as once, few, many or a class of expanded clone.

cdr3_aa: CSVVNPGLAVQETQYF; cdr3_nt: TGCAGCGTTGTGAACCCGGGACTAGCGGTCCAAGAGACCCAGTACTTC; cdr3_length: 16; d_call: TRBD2; clone_size: many; j_call: TRBJ2-5; v_call: TRBV29-1
cdr3_aa: CASSDGIAGGFDTQYF; cdr3_nt: TGTGCCAGCAGTGATGGGATAGCGGGAGGTTTTGATACGCAGTATTTT; cdr3_length: 16; d_call: TRBD2; clone_size: NA; j_call: TRBJ2-3; v_call: TRBV6-1
cdr3_aa: CASRLAGNEQFF; cdr3_nt: TGTGCCAGCAGACTAGCGGGCAATGAGCAGTTCTTC; cdr3_length: 12; d_call: TRBD2; clone_size: many; j_call: TRBJ2-1; v_call: TRBV2
cdr3_aa: CASLRGGEYQETQYF; cdr3_nt: TGTGCCAGCCTTAGGGGGGGAGAGTACCAAGAGACCCAGTACTTC; cdr3_length: 15; d_call: NA; clone_size: few; j_call: TRBJ2-5; v_call: TRBV2
cdr3_aa: CSAKDRIPGELFF; cdr3_nt: TGCAGTGCTAAAGACAGGATCCCCGGGGAGCTGTTTTTT; cdr3_length: 13; d_call: NA; clone_size: few; j_call: TRBJ2-2; v_call: TRBV20-1
cdr3_aa: CASRPRAGSDRYEQYF; cdr3_nt: TGTGCCAGCAGACCCCGAGCGGGTTCCGACCGCTACGAGCAGTACTTC; cdr3_length: 16; d_call: NA; clone_size: many; j_call: TRBJ2-7; v_call: TRBV4-2
cdr3_aa: CSARDSRGPDTQYF; cdr3_nt: TGCAGTGCTAGAGACTCAAGAGGGCCAGATACGCAGTATTTT; cdr3_length: 14; d_call: NA; clone_size: many; j_call: TRBJ2-3; v_call: TRBV20-1
cdr3_aa: CASSSQWSSNQPQHF; cdr3_nt: TGTGCCAGCAGTTCGCAATGGAGTAGCAATCAGCCCCAGCATTTT; cdr3_length: 15; d_call: NA; clone_size: many; j_call: TRBJ1-5; v_call: TRBV12-3/TRBV12-4
cdr3_aa: CASSLGGLGNTIYF; cdr3_nt: TGTGCCAGCAGCTTAGGAGGCTTGGGAAACACCATATATTTT; cdr3_length: 14; d_call: NA; clone_size: many; j_call: TRBJ1-3; v_call: TRBV7-9
cdr3_aa: CSATRDSQKLFF; cdr3_nt: TGCAGTGCTACTCGGGACAGCCAAAAACTGTTTTTT; cdr3_length: 12; d_call: TRBD1; clone_size: many; j_call: TRBJ1-4; v_call: TRBV20-1
cdr3_aa: CASSFRQDTDTQYF; cdr3_nt: TGCGCCAGCAGCTTTCGGCAGGACACAGATACGCAGTATTTT; cdr3_length: 14; d_call: NA; clone_size: many; j_call: TRBJ2-3; v_call: TRBV5-1
cdr3_aa: CSAPFYKQFF; cdr3_nt: TGCAGTGCTCCCTTTTACAAGCAGTTCTTC; cdr3_length: 10; d_call: NA; clone_size: medium-sized; j_call: TRBJ2-1; v_call: TRBV20-1
cdr3_aa: CSASGQLAEQYF; cdr3_nt: TGCAGTGCATCGGGACAGTTAGCCGAGCAGTACTTC; cdr3_length: 12; d_call: TRBD1; clone_size: few; j_call: TRBJ2-7; v_call: TRBV20-1
cdr3_aa: CASSLGGDEQYF; cdr3_nt: TGTGCCAGCAGCTTGGGAGGGGACGAGCAGTACTTC; cdr3_length: 12; d_call: NA; clone_size: NA; j_call: TRBJ2-7; v_call: TRBV5-4
cdr3_aa: CASSLSFRQDNEQFF; cdr3_nt: TGCGCCAGCAGCCTCTCATTCCGACAGGACAATGAGCAGTTCTTC; cdr3_length: 15; d_call: NA; clone_size: many; j_call: TRBJ2-1; v_call: TRBV4-1
cdr3_aa: CSASNGGLAGGANVLTF; cdr3_nt: TGCAGTGCTAGTAACGGGGGGTTGGCAGGAGGGGCCAACGTCCTGACTTTC; cdr3_length: 17; d_call: TRBD2; clone_size: NA; j_call: TRBJ2-6; v_call: TRBV20-1
cdr3_aa: CSAYGGEDYTDTQYF; cdr3_nt: TGCAGTGCTTACGGGGGGGAGGACTACACAGATACGCAGTATTTT; cdr3_length: 15; d_call: TRBD2; clone_size: many; j_call: TRBJ2-3; v_call: TRBV20-1
cdr3_aa: CASSIQGATGELFF; cdr3_nt: TGTGCCAGTAGTATACAGGGGGCGACAGGGGAGCTGTTTTTT; cdr3_length: 14; d_call: TRBD1; clone_size: NA; j_call: TRBJ2-2; v_call: TRBV19
cdr3_aa: CASSLGRGLSYEQYF; cdr3_nt: TGTGCCAGCAGCTTGGGACGGGGTTTATCCTACGAGCAGTACTTC; cdr3_length: 15; d_call: NA; clone_size: few; j_call: TRBJ2-7; v_call: TRBV7-2
cdr3_aa: CAISGTTYNEQFF; cdr3_nt: TGTGCCATCAGCGGGACTACTTACAATGAGCAGTTCTTC; cdr3_length: 13; d_call: TRBD2; clone_size: many; j_call: TRBJ2-1; v_call: TRBV10-3
cdr3_aa: CSAVGTEQYF; cdr3_nt: TGCAGTGCCGTCGGGACAGAGCAGTACTTC; cdr3_length: 10; d_call: NA; clone_size: NA; j_call: TRBJ2-7; v_call: TRBV20-1
cdr3_aa: CSALGQGRNQPQHF; cdr3_nt: TGCAGTGCCCTAGGGCAAGGGCGCAATCAGCCCCAGCATTTT; cdr3_length: 14; d_call: NA; clone_size: many; j_call: TRBJ1-5; v_call: TRBV20-1
cdr3_aa: CASSQERGGGTSDEQFF; cdr3_nt: TGCGCCAGCAGCCAAGAAAGAGGGGGAGGGACTAGTGATGAGCAGTTCTTC; cdr3_length: 17; d_call: TRBD2; clone_size: NA; j_call: TRBJ2-1; v_call: TRBV4-1
cdr3_aa: CASSYGFQGGSGYTF; cdr3_nt: TGTGCCAGCAGCTACGGGTTCCAGGGGGGTTCTGGCTACACCTTC; cdr3_length: 15; d_call: TRBD1; clone_size: NA; j_call: TRBJ1-2; v_call: TRBV6-5
cdr3_aa: CASSSRGGDRAFF; cdr3_nt: TGTGCCAGCAGCTCTCGTGGAGGTGACAGGGCTTTCTTT; cdr3_length: 13; d_call: NA; clone_size: NA; j_call: TRBJ1-1; v_call: TRBV7-2
cdr3_aa: CASSEAYREGQQHF; cdr3_nt: TGTGCCAGCAGTGAAGCATACAGGGAGGGGCAGCAGCATTTT; cdr3_length: 14; d_call: NA; clone_size: many; j_call: TRBJ1-5; v_call: TRBV2
cdr3_aa: CASSSKGQGLAGASTDTQYF; cdr3_nt: TGTGCCAGCAGCTCTAAAGGACAGGGACTAGCGGGGGCCTCCACAGATACGCAGTATTTT; cdr3_length: 20; d_call: TRBD2; clone_size: many; j_call: TRBJ2-3; v_call: TRBV11-2
cdr3_aa: CASSLESVGEGFLYEQYF; cdr3_nt: TGTGCCAGCAGCTTAGAGAGTGTAGGGGAAGGATTTCTATACGAGCAGTACTTC; cdr3_length: 18; d_call: NA; clone_size: many; j_call: TRBJ2-7; v_call: TRBV11-2
cdr3_aa: CASTALGGALFGYTF; cdr3_nt: TGTGCCAGCACCGCTCTCGGGGGCGCTTTGTTTGGCTACACCTTC; cdr3_length: 15; d_call: NA; clone_size: many; j_call: TRBJ1-2; v_call: TRBV12-3/TRBV12-4
cdr3_aa: CSARFGRGGGGYTF; cdr3_nt: TGCAGTGCTAGATTTGGGAGAGGGGGCGGTGGCTACACCTTC; cdr3_length: 14; d_call: TRBD1; clone_size: NA; j_call: TRBJ1-2; v_call: TRBV20-1
cdr3_aa: CSVDFSTSYGYTF; cdr3_nt: TGCAGCGTTGACTTCAGCACTTCCTATGGCTACACCTTC; cdr3_length: 13; d_call: NA; clone_size: NA; j_call: TRBJ1-2; v_call: TRBV29-1
cdr3_aa: CASSFVNSPLHF; cdr3_nt: TGTGCCAGCAGCTTCGTGAATTCACCCCTCCACTTT; cdr3_length: 12; d_call: NA; clone_size: NA; j_call: TRBJ1-6; v_call: TRBV11-2
cdr3_aa: CDSRVAHAEPQHF; cdr3_nt: TGCGACAGCAGAGTGGCTCACGCGGAGCCCCAGCATTTT; cdr3_length: 13; d_call: NA; clone_size: NA; j_call: TRBJ1-5; v_call: TRBV5-1
cdr3_aa: CASSQEREPSYEQYF; cdr3_nt: TGTGCCAGCAGCCAAGAGCGGGAGCCCTCCTACGAGCAGTACTTC; cdr3_length: 15; d_call: TRBD2; clone_size: many; j_call: TRBJ2-7; v_call: TRBV4-2
cdr3_aa: CSARDWRTFNTGELFF; cdr3_nt: TGCAGTGCTAGAGATTGGAGGACTTTCAACACCGGGGAGCTGTTTTTT; cdr3_length: 16; d_call: NA; clone_size: many; j_call: TRBJ2-2; v_call: TRBV20-1
cdr3_aa: CASSFTGGTNEKLFF; cdr3_nt: TGTGCCAGCAGCTTTACGGGGGGAACTAATGAAAAACTGTTTTTT; cdr3_length: 15; d_call: NA; clone_size: many; j_call: TRBJ1-4; v_call: TRBV7-2
cdr3_aa: CASSYSWSGEETQYF; cdr3_nt: TGTGCCAGCAGTTACTCGTGGTCGGGGGAAGAGACCCAGTACTTC; cdr3_length: 15; d_call: NA; clone_size: NA; j_call: TRBJ2-5; v_call: TRBV6-2/TRBV6-3
cdr3_aa: CASSLEGYRYNEQFF; cdr3_nt: TGTGCCAGCAGCTTAGAGGGTTACCGCTACAATGAGCAGTTCTTC; cdr3_length: 15; d_call: NA; clone_size: many; j_call: TRBJ2-1; v_call: TRBV7-6
cdr3_aa: CASSLRSSSYNEQFF; cdr3_nt: TGTGCCAGCAGCTTAAGGAGTAGCTCCTACAATGAGCAGTTCTTC; cdr3_length: 15; d_call: NA; clone_size: many; j_call: TRBJ2-1; v_call: TRBV7-2
cdr3_aa: CASSPGGGRLYSGNTIYF; cdr3_nt: TGTGCCAGCTCACCCGGGGGTGGAAGACTCTACTCTGGAAACACCATATATTTT; cdr3_length: 18; d_call: NA; clone_size: NA; j_call: TRBJ1-3; v_call: TRBV18
cdr3_aa: CAISESLYQPQHF; cdr3_nt: TGTGCCATCAGTGAGTCCCTCTATCAGCCCCAGCATTTT; cdr3_length: 13; d_call: NA; clone_size: many; j_call: TRBJ1-5; v_call: TRBV10-3
cdr3_aa: CASSDGTGGNEQFF; cdr3_nt: TGTGCCAGCAGTGACGGGACAGGGGGCAATGAGCAGTTCTTC; cdr3_length: 14; d_call: TRBD1; clone_size: many; j_call: TRBJ2-1; v_call: TRBV6-4
cdr3_aa: CAGGGHPGGYTF; cdr3_nt: TGTGCCGGCGGCGGACACCCTGGAGGCTACACCTTC; cdr3_length: 12; d_call: NA; clone_size: many; j_call: TRBJ1-2; v_call: TRBV28
cdr3_aa: CAIRASGSLSNEEFF; cdr3_nt: TGTGCCATCAGGGCGAGCGGGAGTCTTTCCAATGAGGAGTTCTTC; cdr3_length: 15; d_call: TRBD2; clone_size: NA; j_call: TRBJ2-1; v_call: TRBV10-3
cdr3_aa: CASSFGGVGETQYF; cdr3_nt: TGCGCCAGCAGCTTCGGAGGGGTCGGAGAGACCCAGTACTTC; cdr3_length: 14; d_call: NA; clone_size: NA; j_call: TRBJ2-5; v_call: TRBV5-1
cdr3_aa: CSASNRNQPQHF; cdr3_nt: TGCAGTGCTAGTAACAGGAATCAGCCCCAGCATTTT; cdr3_length: 12; d_call: NA; clone_size: many; j_call: TRBJ1-5; v_call: TRBV20-1
cdr3_aa: CSARDSQLAGQDLDTQYF; cdr3_nt: TGCAGTGCTAGAGATAGCCAGTTGGCAGGGCAGGACTTAGATACGCAGTATTTT; cdr3_length: 18; d_call: NA; clone_size: many; j_call: TRBJ2-3; v_call: TRBV20-1
cdr3_aa: CASSLYRGDEQYF; cdr3_nt: TGTGCCAGCAGCTTATACAGGGGGGACGAGCAGTACTTC; cdr3_length: 13; d_call: TRBD1; clone_size: NA; j_call: TRBJ2-7; v_call: TRBV5-4